This passage covers 27 T cell receptor beta chains from one sample sequenced in a study of T cell responses to AZD1222 COVID-19 vaccine. TCRdb keeps only in-frame clones here, not all; method: immunoSEQ multiplex PCR. This repertoire shows 90,000 to 100,000 clones, 88% found once; its top ten account for about a sixth. Specimen: peripheral blood, collected 28 days after the second AZD1222 dose. These receptors all stem from an adult who received the AZD1222 COVID-19 vaccine.

The chain links TRBV12-3 or TRBV12-4 to TRBJ1-3, with D perhaps TRBD1 (6 bases). The CDR3 contains 13 residues. V shed 10 bases and J shed 2 bases, with 12 bases lying between them. The CDR3 protein is CATTGYAGNTIYF. For the CDR3, the DNA is TGTGCCACAACAGGGTACGCTGGAAACACCATATATTTT.

The count of this clone is one. CDR3 residues: CASSRDGYEQYF. CDR3 in DNA: TGCGCCAGCAGCCGGGACGGCTACGAGCAGTACTTC. V and J are TRBV5-1 and TRBJ2-7; either TRBD1 or TRBD2 may fit D (5 bases each). The CDR3 has 12 residues. The germline V gene encodes CDR1 SGHRS and CDR2 YFSETQ. V lost 4 bases and J lost 3, with 8 bases in between. The whole variable domain, filled in from reference TRBV5-1 and TRBJ2-7, reads KAGVTQTPRYLIKTRGQQVTLSCSPISGHRSVSWYQQTPGQGLQFLFEYFSETQRNKGNFPGRFSGRQFSNSRSEMNVSTLELGDSALYLCASSRDGYEQYFGPGTRLTVT.

CDR3 in amino acids: CASSPRRQGADTGELFF. CDR3 sequence (DNA): TGTGCCAGCAGCCCCCGCCGGCAGGGTGCTGACACCGGGGAGCTGTTTTTT. The chain uses TRBV11-3 and TRBJ2-2, with TRBD1 as a possible D gene (5 bases). V was clipped by 5 bases and J by 3 bases, with 19 bases between them. This CDR3 spans 17 amino acids. The V gene's germline CDR1 is SGHNT and CDR2 YENEEA.

This sequence joins TRBV19 and TRBJ1-5; possibly TRBD1 for D (5 bases). The V and J ends lost 1 base and 6 bases respectively, with 19 bases between them. The CDR3 totals 17 residues. Germline-derived CDR1 and CDR2 are LNHDA and SQIVND (reference sequence). CDR3 nucleotide sequence: TGTGCCAGTAGTATAGCGGGGCAGCCGGTAAAGGTTCAGCCCCAGCATTTT. Translating gives CASSIAGQPVKVQPQHF.

The chain is built from TRBV4-2 and TRBJ2-7; D tentatively fits TRBD1 or TRBD2 (6 bases each). The CDR3 totals 16 residues. The V end lost 4 bases, the J end lost 5 bases, and 21 bases lay between the germline ends. Germline CDR1 LGHNA, CDR2 YNFKEQ. The CDR3 protein is CASSPQGTRGSDEQYF. CDR3 bases: TGTGCCAGCAGCCCACAAGGGACACGGGGGTCCGACGAGCAGTACTTC.

The chain joins TRBV6-2 or TRBV6-3 to TRBJ2-1; 9 nucleotides align to TRBD1. The germline V gene encodes CDR1 MNHEY and CDR2 SVGEGT. V trimming: 5 bases; J trimming: 3 bases; junction bases outside the gene matches: 8. This CDR3 has 16 residues. The CDR3 DNA follows: TGTGCCAGCAGTCTTACCGGGACAGGGATCTACAATGAGCAGTTCTTC. Its translation is CASSLTGTGIYNEQFF.

The chain uses TRBV12-3 or TRBV12-4 and TRBJ2-1; D gene ambiguous. This CDR3 has 12 residues. Trimming pared 10 bases from V and 4 bases from J, leaving 11 bases between. DNA for the CDR3: TGTGCCACTCGCCCTTTGTACAATGAGCAGTTCTTC. Residues: CATRPLYNEQFF.

V is TRBV4-1 and J is TRBJ1-4, with TRBD1 matching 9 bases. Trimming at V came to 1 base and at J to 5 bases, leaving 2 bases not matched to a gene. Germline V gene lookup returns CDR1 MGHRA and CDR2 YSYEKL. The CDR3 is 15 residues long. The CDR3 region is CASSQGDRENEKLFF. The CDR3 DNA follows: TGCGCCAGCAGCCAAGGGGACAGGGAGAATGAAAAACTGTTTTTT.

In nucleotides, the CDR3 is TGTGCCAGCAGCACGGGGACACCGCGGGATGGCTACACCTTC. Protein product: CASSTGTPRDGYTF. The V and J genes are TRBV5-5 and TRBJ1-2; D may be TRBD1 (6 bases). The CDR3 spans 14 residues. Germline V gene sequence: CDR1 SGHKS, CDR2 YYEKEE (reference sequence). The V gene lost 4 bases and the J gene lost 6 bases, with 16 bases spanning the gap.

The rearrangement uses TRBV5-1 and TRBJ1-5, with TRBD1 as a possible D gene (6 bases). This CDR3 has 13 amino acids. The V end lost 4 bases, the J end lost 6 bases, and 11 bases lay between the germline ends. Germline CDR1 and CDR2: SGHRS and YFSETQ. CDR3 coding DNA: TGCGCCAGCAGCCTACAGGGTTCTCAGCCCCAGCATTTT. The encoded protein is CASSLQGSQPQHF.

The rearrangement uses TRBV10-2 and TRBJ1-1, with no clear D. This CDR3 is 13 amino acids long. The V end was cut by 7 bases, the J end by 1 base, with 10 bases between. The germline CDR1 and CDR2 sequences are WSHSY and SAAADI. CDR3: CASMNAENTEAFF. Written as DNA, the CDR3 is TGCGCCAGCATGAATGCAGAGAACACTGAAGCTTTCTTT.

The rearrangement links TRBV5-4 to TRBJ2-2, with D perhaps matching TRBD2 (6 bases). CDR3 length: 15 residues. CDR1 and CDR2 (germline): SGHNT, YYREEE (reference sequence). The V end lost 4 bases, the J end lost 0 bases, and 10 bases lay between the germline ends. CDR3 DNA sequence: TGTGCCAGCAGCAGAGCGGGCCCGAACACCGGGGAGCTGTTTTTT. This translates into CASSRAGPNTGELFF.

The chain is built from TRBV3-1 (or the pseudogene TRBV3-2) and TRBJ2-5; D uncertain. CDR1 and CDR2 from the germline V gene are LGHDT and YNNKEL (reference sequence). This CDR3 is built from 16 residues. Trimming removed 4 bases from V and 5 bases from J, with 20 bases in between. The CDR3 nucleotides read TGTGCCAGCAGCCCCTCGCGAGACCTCCGGCGGGAGACCCAGTACTTC. Translating gives CASSPSRDLRRETQYF.

The chain employs TRBV21-1 and TRBJ1-1; the listed D gene, TRBD1, was not tested against the DNA. TRBV21-1 is a listed pseudogene. CDR3 size: 18 residues. CDR3 DNA sequence: TGTGCCAGCAGCAAAGAGCGAGGGAAATACAGGGAGAACACTGAAGCTTTCTTT. Translation gives CASSKERGKYRENTEAFF.

The chain couples TRBV30 to TRBJ2-5; TRBD2 is a possible D gene (6 bases). CDR1 and CDR2 (germline): GTSNPN, SVGIG (reference sequence). The CDR3 totals 14 residues. Trimming left V 0 bases short and J 2 bases short, with 10 bases between. The CDR3 loop is CAWSVRLVQETQYF. Here the CDR3 DNA reads TGTGCCTGGAGTGTAAGACTAGTACAAGAGACCCAGTACTTC.

The genes are TRBV2 and TRBJ2-3; TRBD2 agrees at 7 bases. The V and J ends lost 3 bases and 3 bases, in that order; junction bases with no gene match: 6. Germline assignment: CDR1 SNHLY and CDR2 FYNNEI. This CDR3 region has 15 residues. The CDR3 DNA reads as TGTGCCAGCAGTGACGCGGGAGTGGGGACAGATACGCAGTATTTT. Its protein product is CASSDAGVGTDTQYF.

This sequence joins TRBV30 and TRBJ2-7, with 10 bases fitting TRBD1. The CDR3 runs to 15 residues. V shed 3 bases, J shed 2 bases, and the junction held 7 bases outside the gene matches. CDR1 is GTSNPN, CDR2 SVGIG, per germline (reference sequence). CDR3 DNA: TGTGCCTGGAGACCTTGGGGGACAGGGGCCTACGAGCAGTACTTC. Protein product: CAWRPWGTGAYEQYF.

CDR3 in amino acids: CASSYFRDLIGNTIYF. In DNA, the CDR3 is TGTGCCAGCAGTTACTTTCGGGACCTAATTGGAAACACCATATATTTT. The rearrangement uses TRBV6-5 and TRBJ1-3; TRBD1 might be the D (5 bases). The CDR3 spans 16 residues. V was clipped by 1 base and J by 3 bases, with 13 bases between them. Germline V gene sequence: CDR1 MNHEY, CDR2 SVGAGI.

This clone came up once. The chain has TRBV6-5 and TRBJ1-1; no definite D call. Per germline, CDR1 MNHEY and CDR2 SVGAGI. This CDR3 region has 14 residues. Trimming took 6 bases from V and 4 from J, leaving 15 bases between them. CDR3 loop: CASSPIRGVTEAFF. The CDR3 coding sequence is TGTGCCAGCAGCCCGATCCGGGGTGTCACTGAAGCTTTCTTT.

This chain uses TRBV28 with TRBJ1-2; no firm D call. Germline CDR1 MDHEN, CDR2 SYDVKM. The CDR3 spans 13 residues. Trimming pared 5 bases from V and 4 bases from J, leaving 11 bases between. CDR3 region: CASSLRPGYGYTF. Here the CDR3 DNA reads TGTGCCAGCAGTCTAAGACCAGGCTATGGCTACACCTTC.

The table lists this clone with a few counts. J is TRBJ1-3 and V is TRBV21-1. TRBV21-1 is labeled a pseudogene. The CDR3 has 14 amino acids. The CDR3 bases are TGTGCCAGCAGCAAAGCGCCGAGGAGAAACACCATATATTTT. Its protein product is CASSKAPRRNTIYF.

CDR3 nucleotides: TGTGCCAGCAATGGAGGGGGTAATAGCAATCAGCCCCAGCATTTT. It is translated as CASNGGGNSNQPQHF. V is TRBV28 and J is TRBJ1-5, with D tentatively TRBD1 (6 bases). Deletions cut 7 bases from V and 0 bases from J, with 13 bases between. Germline V lookup: CDR1 MDHEN, CDR2 SYDVKM. This CDR3 comprises 15 residues.

Turning to this clone: A much larger clone sits a single nucleotide away, making a read error possible. J is TRBJ2-7 and V is TRBV2; D is perhaps TRBD2 (6 bases). The CDR3 extends over 12 amino acids. Germline lookup yields CDR1 SNHLY and CDR2 FYNNEI. V lost 8 bases and J lost 1, with 9 bases in between. The CDR3: CASEEGSYEQYF. DNA of the CDR3: TGTGCCAGCGAGGAGGGGTCCTACGAGCAGTACTTC.

This chain joins TRBV13 and TRBJ2-1, with 7 bases fitting TRBD2. The CDR3 length is 14 residues. Germline loops: CDR1 PRHDT, CDR2 FYEKMQ (reference sequence). V lost 5 bases to trimming and J lost 4 bases; unmatched junction nucleotides: 5. The CDR3 DNA follows: TGTGCCAGCAGCGGGAGGGCCGGATACAATGAGCAGTTCTTC. Its translation is CASSGRAGYNEQFF.

This chain links TRBV10-3 with TRBJ1-2, with 7 bases aligning to TRBD1. V shed 4 bases, J shed 4 bases, and the junction held 0 bases outside the gene matches. The germline V gene has CDR1 ENHRY and CDR2 SYGVKD. This CDR3 region has 12 residues. The DNA of the CDR3 is TGTGCCATCAGTGGGGACAGCTATGGCTACACCTTC. It translates to CAISGDSYGYTF.

The sample holds a few counts of this clone. The V call is TRBV7-9, the J call TRBJ2-1; TRBD2 matches at 9 bases. Looked up from germline, CDR1 is SEHNR and CDR2 is FQNEAQ (reference sequence). This CDR3 comprises 17 residues. The V segment lost 1 base and the J segment 3 bases; nucleotides outside the gene matches: 7. The DNA for the CDR3 is TGTGCCAGCAGCTTAGTATCAGTAGCGGGAGTCTACAATGAGCAGTTCTTC. Protein product: CASSLVSVAGVYNEQFF. Drawing the rest from reference TRBV7-9 and TRBJ2-1, the complete variable domain is DTGVSQNPRHKITKRGQNVTFRCDPISEHNRLYWYRQTLGQGPEFLTYFQNEAQLEKSRLLSDRFSAERPKGSFSTLEIQRTEQGDSAMYLCASSLVSVAGVYNEQFFGPGTRLTVL.

This chain joins TRBV2 and TRBJ1-2; D remains unclear. Germline V lookup: CDR1 SNHLY, CDR2 FYNNEI. Trimming stripped 7 bases from V and 7 bases from J, with 13 bases between. This CDR3 contains 12 residues. This CDR3 is CASTGRLGGYTF. The CDR3 DNA reads TGTGCCAGCACTGGACGCCTCGGTGGCTACACCTTC.